The 9 T cell receptor delta chains in this list originate from one sample, sequenced in a study of γδ T cells in repeated Plasmodium falciparum infection. TCRdb reapplied CATT to the multiplex PCR reads. The sample contains 80,000 to 95,000 delta-chain clones, approximately 1.5% of which appear only once. Vgamma9/Vdelta2+ and Vdelta2-negative gammadelta T cells were flow-sorted from PBMC for bulk sequencing. Source material: gamma-delta T cells from blood. These receptors came from a pool of human donors (malaria-infected and uninfected, not separated).

Points on this clone: With only one base between it and a far larger clone, this is likely a read error. The same CDR3 can be traced to other DNA sequences in this sample. The rearrangement links TRDV2 to TRDJ2; the match to TRDD3 covers 7 bases. TCRdb lists no J gene, so it was determined here by aligning the DNA to germline. The CDR3 covers 19 residues. CDR1 GEAIGNYY and CDR2 EKD come from the germline V gene. V gave up 3 bases and J gave up 6 bases; unmatched junction bases: 21. The CDR3 nucleotides read TGTGCCTGTGACCGGCGGGTGATGCTGGGGATAATACGGGCAGCACAACTCTTCTTT. Translated: CACDRRVMLGIIRAAQLFF.

A few counts support this clone. This DNA's translation and the protein TCRdb lists, from a much larger clone, do not match at residue 10, likely due to a read error; the protein shown is translated from the DNA. The V call is TRDV2, the J call TRDJ1, with 8 bases aligning to TRDD3. No J segment appears in TCRdb, so it was assigned here by matching the sequence to germline. With V trimmed by 0 bases and J by 3 bases, 5 bases remained unmatched. CDR1 GEAIGNYY and CDR2 EKD come from the germline V gene. This CDR3 is 15 amino acids long. The CDR3, as DNA: TGTGCCTGTGACACCGGTACTGGGGGGGCCGATAAACTCATCTTT. Its protein product is CACDTGTGGADKLIF.

The V and J genes are TRDV1 and TRDJ1; D unresolved. Since TCRdb gives no J gene, matching the DNA to germline was used here to assign it. In germline, CDR1 is TSWWSYY, CDR2 QGS. This CDR3 has 18 amino acids. Trimming removed 5 bases from V and 0 bases from J, with 22 bases in between. The CDR3, as DNA: TGTGCTCTTGGGTTTAAACCGGGGCCCGCGCGGCACACCGATAAACTCATCTTT. Amino acids: CALGFKPGPARHTDKLIF.

Turning to this clone: The protein held in TCRdb is that of a much larger clone and does not match this DNA's translation at residue 9, likely because of a read error; the protein shown is translated from the DNA. This chain links TRDV1 with TRDJ1, with D possibly TRDD3 on 5 matching bases. V dropped 2 bases and J dropped 7 bases, with 20 bases sitting between them. The germline gives CDR1 TSWWSYY, CDR2 QGS. There are 16 residues in the CDR3. In DNA, the CDR3 is TGTGCTCTTGGGGAAGGAACTGGTGACCCCTCCGGTAAACTCATCTTT. It codes for CALGEGTGDPSGKLIF.

A few counts support this clone. The protein given by TCRdb reflects a much larger clone and differs at residue 10 from this DNA's translation, likely from a read error; the protein shown is the DNA's translation. This chain uses TRDV2 with TRDJ2, with TRDD3 matching 8 bases. No J gene is reported in TCRdb; it was inferred here by comparing the DNA with germline. The CDR3 totals 14 residues. Germline loops: CDR1 GEAIGNYY, CDR2 EKD. Here the CDR3 DNA reads TGTGCCTGTGACACTGGGGGATTGACAGTACAACTCTTCTTT. Amino acids: CACDTGGLTVQLFF.

This clone has a handful of counts. The mismatch at residue 10 between this DNA's translation and the TCRdb protein of a much larger clone likely reflects a read error; the protein shown is translated from the DNA. The DNA of the CDR3 is TGTGCTCTTGGGGAACCAGCTAACGTCCCCCACATACTGGGTCCCGATAAACTCATCTTT. Its protein product is CALGEPANVPHILGPDKLIF. This rearrangement joins TRDV1 to TRDJ1; D is perhaps TRDD3 (6 bases). TCRdb lists no J gene, so it was determined here by aligning the DNA to germline. Trimming took off 1 base at V and 3 bases at J, with 27 bases between the two ends. Germline V CDR1 and CDR2: TSWWSYY, QGS. The CDR3 has 20 amino acids.

At least ten counts were recorded for this clone. The rearrangement uses TRDV1 and TRDJ1; D is possibly TRDD3 (10 bases). This CDR3 has 20 residues. Germline-derived CDR1 and CDR2 are TSWWSYY and QGS. V lost 1 base to trimming and J lost 2 bases, with 26 bases between them. This CDR3 reads CALGEPLPTDGLGDTDKLIF. DNA for the CDR3: TGTGCTCTTGGGGAACCCCTTCCTACGGATGGACTGGGGGATACCGATAAACTCATCTTT.

This clone was detected a few times. Translating this DNA gives a protein that differs at residues 9 and 18 from the TCRdb one, which belongs to a much larger clone; a read error is likely, and the protein shown is this translation. This chain joins TRDV1 and TRDJ1; the match to TRDD3 covers 8 bases. CDR3 size: 23 residues. Germline CDR1 TSWWSYY, CDR2 QGS. Germline trimming cut 4 bases from V and 4 bases from J; bases unmatched to any gene: 32. The CDR3: CALGAPFPSHCTGGLTSSDKLIF. The CDR3, as DNA: TGTGCTCTTGGGGCTCCCTTTCCCTCTCATTGTACTGGGGGTTTGACATCCAGCGATAAACTCATCTTT.

This chain joins TRDV1 and TRDJ1; 7 positions agree with TRDD3. Germline matching of the DNA provided the J gene here, since TCRdb leaves it blank. J was trimmed by 8 bases and V by 3 bases; bases with no gene match: 36. The CDR3 sequence is 23 residues long. The germline V gene encodes CDR1 TSWWSYY and CDR2 QGS. CDR3 protein: CALGELIVSPIKSNFTGDRKLIF. The CDR3 DNA is TGTGCTCTTGGGGAGCTAATTGTGTCACCCATAAAGTCAAATTTTACTGGGGACCGGAAACTCATCTTT.